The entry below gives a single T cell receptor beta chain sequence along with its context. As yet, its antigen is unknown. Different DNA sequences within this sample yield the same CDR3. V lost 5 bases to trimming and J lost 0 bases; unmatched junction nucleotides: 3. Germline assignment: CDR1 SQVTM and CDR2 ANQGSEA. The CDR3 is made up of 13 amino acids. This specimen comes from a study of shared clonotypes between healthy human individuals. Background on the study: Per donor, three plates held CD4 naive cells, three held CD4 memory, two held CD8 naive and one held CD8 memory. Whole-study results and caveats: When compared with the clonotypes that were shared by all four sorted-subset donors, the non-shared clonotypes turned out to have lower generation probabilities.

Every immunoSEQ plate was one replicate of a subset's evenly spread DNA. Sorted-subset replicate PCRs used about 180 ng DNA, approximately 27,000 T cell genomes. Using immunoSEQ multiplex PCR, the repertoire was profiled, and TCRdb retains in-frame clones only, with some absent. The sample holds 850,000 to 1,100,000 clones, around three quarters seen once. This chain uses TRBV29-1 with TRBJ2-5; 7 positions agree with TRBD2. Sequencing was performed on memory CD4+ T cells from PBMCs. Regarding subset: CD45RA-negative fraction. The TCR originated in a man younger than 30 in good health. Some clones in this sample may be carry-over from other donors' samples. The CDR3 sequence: CSVSGLDQETQYF. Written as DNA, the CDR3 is TGCAGCGTTAGCGGACTAGACCAAGAGACCCAGTACTTC. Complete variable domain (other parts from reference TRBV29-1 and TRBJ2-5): SAVISQKPSRDICQRGTSLTIQCQVDSQVTMMFWYRQQPGQSLTLIATANQGSEATYESGFVIDKFPISRPNLTFSTLTVSNMSPEDSSIYLCSVSGLDQETQYFGPGTRLLVL.